This TCR beta chain appears in the sequencing data of a study of T cells in tuberculosis. Trimming stripped 4 bases from V and 2 bases from J, with 14 bases between. Germline lookup yields CDR1 SQVTM and CDR2 ANQGSEA. The CDR3 covers 14 residues. Some clones are missing from TCRdb's copy, which holds only in-frame ones; the method was immunoSEQ multiplex PCR. This table holds roughly 44,000 clones, around 96% found once. This rearrangement joins TRBV29-1 to TRBJ1-1, with D possibly being TRBD1 (5 bases). The sequence derives from a donor aged 10-35 years with latent tuberculosis or without tuberculosis infection. The sample comprised PBMCs. CDR3 region: CSVASRQSNTEAFF. The CDR3 bases are TGCAGCGTTGCCTCAAGACAGTCCAACACTGAAGCTTTCTTT.